This T cell receptor (beta chain) was profiled in a study of tumor-infiltrating lymphocytes in primary liver carcinoma. Study details: Patients underwent resection of primary liver carcinoma. Study-wide results and limits: Paired tumor-adjacent and tumor-blood samples overlapped less than tumor region pairs did.

Germline V CDR1 and CDR2: SGHAT, FQNNGV. The CDR3 spans 17 amino acids, including both terminal residues. Blood RNA was derived from unsorted whole blood, and germline DNA was extracted too. Patients showed chronic HBV infection and an absence of prior treatment. With a constant-region primer, TCR beta cDNA was made from around 520 ng of total RNA. Three-round nested multiplex PCR performed with slightly modified ARM-PCR produced the TCR beta libraries. The two initial PCR rounds, around 11 cycles each, used TRBV1-TRBV30 forward and C-beta reverse primers. Using its own MiXCR run on the multiplex PCR reads, TCRdb lists one record per CDR3 protein. Of fewer than 400,000 distinct CDR3 sequences in the sample, roughly two thirds were seen once. For this clonotype: What it recognizes is unknown. The CDR3 carries no conserved terminal phenylalanine or tryptophan, so it likely arises from a read error. The limits of the CDR3 on the DNA are not certain, so only TCRdb's listed CDR3 is given.

This chain uses TRBV11-2 with TRBJ2-1; TRBD2 is the table's D call, not checked against the DNA. This sequence was found in a man aged 40-49 years with primary liver carcinoma and hepatitis B virus infection. Input material: peripheral blood. This CDR3 reads CANSLGGVRESYNEQFL.